Listed here are 30 T cell receptor beta chains from one sample, sequenced in a study of T cell responses to AZD1222 COVID-19 vaccine. Here immunoSEQ multiplex PCR was the method, and the copy in TCRdb shows in-frame clones only, minus some. The table lists about 140,000 clones, around 89% of them singletons. The specimen comprised peripheral blood, sampled 28 days after the second AZD1222 dose. Receptors originate from an adult who received the AZD1222 COVID-19 vaccine.

The CDR3 bases are TGCGCCAGCAGGGAGCGGTTTGCCTTTTCTGGAAACACCATATATTTT. It yields the protein CASRERFAFSGNTIYF. The chain joins TRBV4-1 to TRBJ1-3; D gene ambiguous. This CDR3 spans 16 amino acids. Between the trimmed V and J ends, which lost 6 bases and 1 base, there was a span of 16 bases. Germline V gene sequence: CDR1 MGHRA, CDR2 YSYEKL.

This sequence joins TRBV6-5 and TRBJ2-7, with a possible D match to TRBD1 (5 bases). Between the trimmed V and J ends, which lost 5 bases and 3 bases, there was a span of 11 bases. This CDR3 region has 13 residues. In germline, CDR1 is MNHEY, CDR2 SVGAGI. CDR3 in DNA: TGTGCCAGCAGTCCCGTGGGGCTCTACGAGCAGTACTTC. This sequence encodes CASSPVGLYEQYF.

This clone came up a few times. The same CDR3 also results from other DNA sequences found in this sample. This chain uses TRBV7-6 with TRBJ2-1; no clear D gene. V was trimmed by 0 bases and J by 6 bases, leaving 12 bases between them. Germline-derived CDR1 and CDR2 are SGHVS and FNYEAQ. The CDR3 is 15 amino acids. The CDR3 sequence: CASSLAVGFPNEQFF. CDR3 coding DNA: TGTGCCAGCAGCTTAGCGGTAGGGTTCCCCAATGAGCAGTTCTTC.

The chain has TRBV4-2 and TRBJ2-3, with D unresolved. In germline, CDR1 is LGHNA, CDR2 YNFKEQ. CDR3 size: 15 residues. The V gene lost 4 bases and the J gene lost 2 bases, with 13 bases spanning the gap. This CDR3 is CASSPANTDTDTQYF. The CDR3 DNA reads as TGTGCCAGCAGCCCAGCGAACACAGACACAGATACGCAGTATTTT.

This clone was seen only a few times. V is TRBV10-3 and J is TRBJ1-1; TRBD1 is a possible D gene (5 bases). The CDR3 contains 16 residues. The V gene's germline CDR1 is ENHRY and CDR2 SYGVKD. V lost 3 bases and J 0 bases, leaving 14 bases between the germline ends. CDR3 coding DNA: TGTGCCATCAGTGAACAGGATCCCCTCATGAACACTGAAGCTTTCTTT. Protein sequence: CAISEQDPLMNTEAFF.

The chain recombines TRBV21-1 with TRBJ1-4. TRBV21-1 is given as a pseudogene. This CDR3 has 14 residues. CDR3: CASTQRERAEKLFF. CDR3 DNA sequence: TGTGCCAGCACCCAAAGGGAAAGGGCTGAAAAACTGTTTTTT.

The chain has TRBV30 and TRBJ1-2; perhaps TRBD1 as D (5 bases). This CDR3 is built from 12 residues. The germline V and J ends were trimmed by 4 bases and 3 bases, with 9 bases remaining between them. In germline, CDR1 is GTSNPN, CDR2 SVGIG (reference sequence). The CDR3 spells CAWKTDYYGYTF. CDR3 DNA sequence: TGTGCCTGGAAGACAGACTACTATGGCTACACCTTC.

A single count supports this clone. The J gene is TRBJ2-3, the V gene TRBV7-2; perhaps TRBD2 as D (5 bases). Germline V lookup: CDR1 SGHTA, CDR2 FQGNSA. The CDR3 has 15 residues. The V end lost 1 base, the J end lost 2 bases, and 10 bases lay between the germline ends. Written as DNA, the CDR3 is TGTGCCAGCAGCTTAGACACTAGGCCCACAGATACGCAGTATTTT. Its translation: CASSLDTRPTDTQYF. The whole variable domain, remainder taken from reference TRBV7-2 and TRBJ2-3, is GAGVSQSPSNKVTEKGKDVELRCDPISGHTALYWYRQSLGQGLEFLIYFQGNSAPDKSGLPSDRFSAERTGGSVSTLTIQRTQQEDSAVYLCASSLDTRPTDTQYFGPGTRLTVL.

This clone was seen a few times. V usage is TRBV7-2 and J usage is TRBJ1-1, with D possibly matching TRBD1 (5 bases). Per the germline V gene, CDR1 is SGHTA and CDR2 is FQGNSA. This CDR3 is 16 amino acids long. Trimming left V 3 bases short and J 4 bases short, with 18 bases between. In nucleotides, the CDR3 is TGTGCCAGCAGCTTTGGGTCGTTGGGGGTGGGCACTGAAGCTTTCTTT. Translating gives CASSFGSLGVGTEAFF. Full variable domain (missing parts from reference TRBV7-2 and TRBJ1-1): GAGVSQSPSNKVTEKGKDVELRCDPISGHTALYWYRQSLGQGLEFLIYFQGNSAPDKSGLPSDRFSAERTGGSVSTLTIQRTQQEDSAVYLCASSFGSLGVGTEAFFGQGTRLTVV.

In DNA form, the CDR3 reads TGTGCCAGCAGCGTTATTGGGGGGGGTAATGAAAAACTGTTTTTT. Translation gives CASSVIGGGNEKLFF. The chain carries TRBV2 and TRBJ1-4; D may be TRBD1 (5 bases). The V end was cut by 6 bases, the J end by 4 bases, with 15 bases between. CDR1 and CDR2 from the germline V gene are SNHLY and FYNNEI. The CDR3 length is 15 residues.

This rearrangement joins TRBV28 to TRBJ2-1; TRBD2 aligns across 8 bases. V lost 8 bases and J lost 1; bases outside the gene matches: 7. Germline V CDR1 and CDR2: MDHEN, SYDVKM. CDR3 size: 15 residues. The CDR3: CASWASSGSYNEQFF. CDR3 sequence (DNA): TGTGCCAGCTGGGCTTCTAGCGGGTCCTACAATGAGCAGTTCTTC. Complete variable domain (other parts from reference TRBV28 and TRBJ2-1): DVKVTQSSRYLVKRTGEKVFLECVQDMDHENMFWYRQDPGLGLRLIYFSYDVKMKEKGDIPEGYSVSREKKERFSLILESASTNQTSMYLCASWASSGSYNEQFFGPGTRLTVL.

CDR3 amino acids: CASSPFPGTGTDTQYF. As DNA, the CDR3 is TGCGCCAGCAGTCCTTTTCCCGGGACAGGGACAGATACGCAGTATTTT. V gene TRBV5-1 combines with J gene TRBJ2-3; TRBD1 agrees at 9 bases. The CDR3 runs 16 residues. The germline gives CDR1 SGHRS, CDR2 YFSETQ. With V trimmed by 5 bases and J by 3 bases, 10 bases remained unmatched.

The genes are TRBV7-3 and TRBJ1-1, with TRBD1 matching 7 bases. There are 15 residues in the CDR3. Germline loops: CDR1 SGHTA, CDR2 FQGTGA. Trimming at V came to 8 bases and at J to 10 bases, leaving 19 bases not matched to a gene. The CDR3 DNA reads TGTGCCAGCCGTAAACACCATGGGGACAGTTTCGGAGCTTTCTTT. It encodes CASRKHHGDSFGAFF.

The DNA for the CDR3 is TGTGCCAGCAGCTTATACACGGGTGTAGACACTGAAGCTTTCTTT. Protein sequence: CASSLYTGVDTEAFF. The rearrangement links TRBV7-6 to TRBJ1-1, with D unresolved. Germline assignment: CDR1 SGHVS and CDR2 FNYEAQ. V lost 2 bases and J 3 bases, leaving 13 bases between the germline ends. This CDR3 spans 15 amino acids.

V usage is TRBV27 and J usage is TRBJ1-2; D is possibly TRBD1 (6 bases). The CDR3 loop spans 11 amino acids. The germline V and J ends were trimmed by 10 bases and 8 bases, with 14 bases remaining between them. Germline CDR1 reads MNHEY; CDR2 reads SMNVEV (reference sequence). The CDR3 DNA reads TGTGCCACGATCGAAGGGGGAGGCTACACCTTC. It encodes CATIEGGGYTF.

The chain is built from TRBV6-5 and TRBJ1-6; the D gene is possibly TRBD1 (5 bases). Germline V gene lookup returns CDR1 MNHEY and CDR2 SVGAGI. CDR3 length equals 16 residues. V lost 4 bases and J 3 bases, leaving 13 bases between the germline ends. CDR3 nucleotides: TGTGCCAGCAGTTCGAGAGGAGACAGCTATAATTCACCCCTCCACTTT. The encoded protein is CASSSRGDSYNSPLHF.

The rearrangement joins TRBV7-2 to TRBJ2-1; TRBD1 matches at 7 bases. The CDR3 totals 13 residues. Germline CDR1 reads SGHTA; CDR2 reads FQGNSA. V lost 4 bases and J lost 6; bases outside the gene matches: 3. CDR3 nucleotides: TGTGCCAGCAGCTCTACAGGGGTCAATGAGCAGTTCTTC. Translation gives CASSSTGVNEQFF.

This rearrangement joins TRBV5-1 to TRBJ2-3; D may be TRBD2 (6 bases). CDR3 size: 15 residues. With 0 bases removed from V and 1 base from J, the gap between germline ends came to 9 bases. The germline CDR1 and CDR2 sequences are SGHRS and YFSETQ. The CDR3 sequence is CASSLGRGGTDTQYF. CDR3 bases: TGCGCCAGCAGCTTGGGACGCGGGGGCACAGATACGCAGTATTTT.

The chain carries TRBV5-4 and TRBJ1-1; 9 nucleotides line up with TRBD1. Trimming cost V 2 bases and J 5 bases; bases outside gene matches: 10. The CDR3 contains 16 residues. Germline V gives CDR1 SGHNT, CDR2 YYREEE (reference sequence). CDR3 in DNA: TGTGCCAGCAGCTTTGAAGCACAGGGGGCGGGTACTGAAGCTTTCTTT. As protein: CASSFEAQGAGTEAFF.

The chain carries TRBV25-1 and TRBJ1-2, with a possible D match to TRBD1 (6 bases). This CDR3 comprises 14 residues. CDR1 is MGHDK, CDR2 SYGVNS, per germline. V lost 6 bases, J lost 4 bases, and 15 bases lay in between. CDR3 sequence reads: CASSPPGGAYGYTF. Written as DNA, the CDR3 is TGTGCCAGCAGCCCTCCGGGGGGCGCCTATGGCTACACCTTC.

The chain is built from TRBV30 and TRBJ1-6, with D hard to call. The CDR3 runs to 16 residues. Deletions cut 0 bases from V and 9 bases from J, with 18 bases between. Germline assignment: CDR1 GTSNPN and CDR2 SVGIG (reference sequence). CDR3 residues: CAWSVNERRWVSPLHF. DNA for the CDR3: TGTGCCTGGAGTGTAAATGAGAGACGGTGGGTTTCACCCCTCCACTTT.

This sequence joins TRBV4-1 and TRBJ1-2, with TRBD1 identical over 9 bases. The CDR3 is made up of 15 amino acids. Germline V gives CDR1 MGHRA, CDR2 YSYEKL. Trimming removed 3 bases from V and 8 bases from J; junction bases left unmatched: 10. As DNA, the CDR3 is TGCGCCAGCAGCCATTCCGGGGGGACAGGGATCGGCTACACCTTC. Translated: CASSHSGGTGIGYTF.

V and J are TRBV5-6 and TRBJ2-2; D gene uncertain. The CDR3 loop spans 13 amino acids. V lost 4 bases, J lost 5 bases, and 9 bases lay in between. Germline V gives CDR1 SGHDT, CDR2 YYEEEE. The CDR3 sequence: CASSPRRTGELFF. DNA for the CDR3: TGTGCCAGCAGCCCTCGTCGAACCGGGGAGCTGTTTTTT.

This clone was found a few times. This chain uses TRBV28 with TRBJ2-6; D is possibly TRBD2 (5 bases). V dropped 5 bases and J dropped 2 bases, with 19 bases sitting between them. This CDR3 spans 18 amino acids. Germline V gives CDR1 MDHEN, CDR2 SYDVKM. The CDR3 loop is CASSPGLWHLPGANVLTF. CDR3 sequence (DNA): TGTGCCAGCAGTCCTGGACTGTGGCATCTCCCTGGGGCCAACGTCCTGACTTTC. The entire variable domain, with the rest obtained from reference TRBV28 and TRBJ2-6, is as follows: DVKVTQSSRYLVKRTGEKVFLECVQDMDHENMFWYRQDPGLGLRLIYFSYDVKMKEKGDIPEGYSVSREKKERFSLILESASTNQTSMYLCASSPGLWHLPGANVLTFGAGSRLTVL.

The rearrangement links TRBV6-5 to TRBJ1-2; D is unresolved. Trimming pared 4 bases from V and 8 bases from J, leaving 11 bases between. Germline V gene data show CDR1 as MNHEY and CDR2 as SVGAGI. There are 12 residues in the CDR3. Written as DNA, the CDR3 is TGTGCCAGCAGTTCGAGGTCTAGCGGCTACACCTTC. This sequence encodes CASSSRSSGYTF.

The J gene is TRBJ1-2, the V gene TRBV4-1, with 9 bases aligning to TRBD1. The CDR3 covers 17 residues. V was clipped by 0 bases and J by 6 bases; unmatched bases: 11. From germline, CDR1 is MGHRA and CDR2 YSYEKL. The CDR3 sequence is CASSQDTNRGREDGYTF. In DNA form, the CDR3 reads TGCGCCAGCAGCCAAGATACGAACAGGGGGCGGGAGGATGGCTACACCTTC.

The chain has TRBV6-1 and TRBJ2-2; D call uncertain. The V end lost 2 bases, the J end lost 0 bases, and 10 bases lay between the germline ends. This CDR3 has 16 amino acids. Germline V gene data show CDR1 as MNHNS and CDR2 as SASEGT. Here the CDR3 DNA reads TGTGCCAGCAGTGAATTTTCGCCAGCGAACACCGGGGAGCTGTTTTTT. Translating it yields CASSEFSPANTGELFF.

The V and J genes are TRBV2 and TRBJ2-1; perhaps D is TRBD1 or TRBD2 (5 bases each). Germline CDR1 and CDR2: SNHLY and FYNNEI. The CDR3 has 13 amino acids. V dropped 3 bases and J dropped 8 bases, with 11 bases sitting between them. This CDR3 is CASSEQRGHEQFF. In DNA, the CDR3 is TGTGCCAGCAGTGAGCAGAGGGGCCATGAGCAGTTCTTC. Drawing the rest from reference TRBV2 and TRBJ2-1, the complete variable domain is EPEVTQTPSHQVTQMGQEVILRCVPISNHLYFYWYRQILGQKVEFLVSFYNNEISEKSEIFDDQFSVERPDGSNFTLKIRSTKLEDSAMYFCASSEQRGHEQFFGPGTRLTVL.

The CDR3 DNA reads as TGTGCCAGCAGCCAACCTTGGGGGGGGAAGGAGACCCAGTACTTC. Translating gives CASSQPWGGKETQYF. This chain joins TRBV3-1 (or the pseudogene TRBV3-2) and TRBJ2-5, with 7 bases matching TRBD2. This CDR3 comprises 15 residues. V gave up 2 bases and J gave up 5 bases; unmatched junction bases: 8. Germline lookup yields CDR1 LGHDT and CDR2 YNNKEL (reference sequence).

The chain employs TRBV9 and TRBJ2-5; 7 bases match TRBD2. The CDR3 spans 13 residues. Germline V gene sequence: CDR1 SGDLS, CDR2 YYNGEE. V dropped 9 bases and J dropped 5; count of bases not matched to a gene: 10. CDR3 in amino acids: CAILRGIEETQYF. Written as DNA, the CDR3 is TGTGCCATCCTGCGGGGGATCGAGGAGACCCAGTACTTC.